This is a list of T cell receptor beta chains from one sample in a study of human T cells and chemical hapten exposure. A single record per CDR3 protein comes from TCRdb applying MiXCR to the RACE reads. In the table there are about 110,000 distinct CDR3 sequences, less than 40% of which are singletons. This material consisted of whole blood, taken in connection with sensitization to the hapten diphenylcyclopropenone (DPC). Every receptor here comes from a man aged 40-50 years with alopecia areata. Some clones in this sample may be carry-over from other donors' samples. Each CDR3 is given with its conserved first and last residue. The order of the fields is J gene, D gene, V gene, clone size, CDR3 DNA, CDR3 protein. D genes are given only for firm matches. Only part of the rows carry a size: once, few, many, or a class if the clone is expanded.

>TRBJ2-3|TRBD1|TRBV29-1|few
TGCAGCGTTTCCGGGACAGGGGGCGCAGATACGCAGTATTTT
CSVSGTGGADTQYF
>TRBJ2-7|TRBD2|TRBV20-1|-
TGCAGTGCTGACAGCGGGAGGTCCTACGAGCAGTACTTC
CSADSGRSYEQYF
>TRBJ2-5|-|TRBV7-9|few
TGTGCCAGCATGAGCACTCGGAGGGACAAAAAAGAAGGAGAGACCCAGTACTTC
CASMSTRRDKKEGETQYF
>TRBJ2-3|-|TRBV29-1|few
TGCAGCGTTGAAGAAACCCTCGAGACAGATACGCAGTATTTT
CSVEETLETDTQYF
>TRBJ2-7|-|TRBV9|few
TGTGCCAGCAGCGTAGCTGCCGGGACAAGAAGTTACGAGCAGTACTTC
CASSVAAGTRSYEQYF
>TRBJ2-6|TRBD1|TRBV2|few
TGTGCCAGCGCTCGGGACAGGTTAATTCTCTCTGGGGCCAACGTCCTGACTTTC
CASARDRLILSGANVLTF
>TRBJ2-5|TRBD1|TRBV4-3|-
TGCGCCAGCAGCCCCAAGGGACAGGGGGGACAAGAGACCCAGTACTTC
CASSPKGQGGQETQYF
>TRBJ2-7|-|TRBV20-1|-
TGCAGTGCTAGAGGGCAGCAGCAGTACTTC
CSARGQQQYF
>TRBJ2-5|TRBD2|TRBV7-2|many
TGTGCCAGCAGCGTCACTAGCGGACAAGAGACCCAGTACTTC
CASSVTSGQETQYF
>TRBJ2-5|-|TRBV20-1|-
TGCAGTGCTAGAGGGTTATCGGCCACCCAGTACTTC
CSARGLSATQYF
>TRBJ2-3|TRBD2|TRBV20-1|few
TGCAGTGCTTCCCTACTAGCGGGAGATGCAGATACGCAGTATTTT
CSASLLAGDADTQYF
>TRBJ1-1|TRBD1|TRBV29-1|-
TGCAGCGTTGGTAGGGGGCCCAAGGGCACTGAAGCTTTCTTT
CSVGRGPKGTEAFF
>TRBJ2-5|TRBD2|TRBV7-6|-
TGTGCCAGCATCAAAACGGGGACTAGCAGCCAAGAGACCCAGTACTTC
CASIKTGTSSQETQYF
>TRBJ1-1|TRBD1|TRBV20-1|-
TGCAGTGCCACAAGCATACGGACAGGGGGGAGGGTTGCTTTCTTT
CSATSIRTGGRVAFF
>TRBJ2-2|TRBD1|TRBV7-2|-
TGTGCCAACAGCCCCCGACAGGGGATCACGACCGGGGAGCTGTTTTTT
CANSPRQGITTGELFF
>TRBJ2-6|-|TRBV7-6|-
TGTGCCAGCAGCTTAGTCGTTCCGGCCAGGTCCGTTTCCTCTGGGGCCAACGTCCTGACTTTC
CASSLVVPARSVSSGANVLTF
>TRBJ1-2|TRBD1|TRBV18|-
TGTGCCAGCTCACCCGACAGGGACAGCTATGGCTACACCTTC
CASSPDRDSYGYTF
>TRBJ2-1|TRBD2|TRBV10-3|-
TGTGCCATCAGGACTAGCGGGTACAATGAGCAGTTCTTC
CAIRTSGYNEQFF
>TRBJ2-1|-|TRBV6-5|few
TGTGCCACCTATTACCTAAATGAGCAGTTCTTC
CATYYLNEQFF
>TRBJ1-1|-|TRBV29-1|-
TGCAGCGTTAGGGGGACAATCGGCACTGAAGCTTTCTTT
CSVRGTIGTEAFF
>TRBJ1-1|TRBD1|TRBV6-6|-
TGTGCCAGCAGCCGAGGGCAGGGGGCCACTGAAGCTTTCTTT
CASSRGQGATEAFF
>TRBJ2-7|-|TRBV29-1|few
TGCAGCGCAAAAAACAGGGACGAGCAGTACTTC
CSAKNRDEQYF
>TRBJ1-1|-|TRBV12-3/TRBV12-4|-
TGTGCCAGCAGTTTTATGGGGAACACTGAAGCTTTCTTT
CASSFMGNTEAFF
>TRBJ2-1|TRBD1|TRBV24-1|few
TGTGCCACCAGTGATGAGACAGGGGGCGCATACAATGAGCAGTTCTTC
CATSDETGGAYNEQFF
>TRBJ2-1|-|TRBV27|-
TGTGCCAGCAGTCGCCTGAGGGGGCTAGCGAGCGGCAATGAGCAGTTCTTC
CASSRLRGLASGNEQFF
>TRBJ2-1|TRBD2|TRBV12-3/TRBV12-4|-
TGTGCCAGCAGATCCGGGACTATGAGCGGTGAGCAGTTCTTC
CASRSGTMSGEQFF
>TRBJ1-1|-|TRBV20-1|-
TGCAGTGCCAGACAGCAGAACACTGAAGCTTTCTTT
CSARQQNTEAFF
>TRBJ2-3|-|TRBV6-5|-
TGTGCCAGCAGTTACCGGGGGTTAGGGGATACGCAGTATTTT
CASSYRGLGDTQYF
>TRBJ2-7|TRBD2|TRBV4-2|few
TGTGCCAGCAGCCAAGTCTCTAGCGGGAGTCAGAAATACTCCTACGAGCAGTACTTC
CASSQVSSGSQKYSYEQYF
>TRBJ1-2|-|TRBV5-5|few
TGTGCCAGCAGCCCCAGATTAACTAACTATGGCTACACCTTC
CASSPRLTNYGYTF
>TRBJ1-4|-|TRBV28|-
TGTGCCAGCAGTTTAGGGGGATGGACCAGGGAAAAACTGTTTTTT
CASSLGGWTREKLFF
>TRBJ2-7|-|TRBV12-3/TRBV12-4|-
TGTGCCAGCAGCTTTCTCGGGACTCCCGAATCCTACGAGCAGTACTTC
CASSFLGTPESYEQYF
>TRBJ2-2|TRBD1|TRBV30|-
TGTGCCTGGACCCGGACAGGGGTATACACCGGGGAGCTGTTTTTT
CAWTRTGVYTGELFF
>TRBJ2-2|TRBD1|TRBV7-9|few
TGTGCCAGCAGCTCAGACAGGGTGAACACCGGGGAGCTGTTTTTT
CASSSDRVNTGELFF
>TRBJ1-6|TRBD1|TRBV7-2|-
TGTGCCAGCAGCTATGTACCCGCGGGACAGGGGGATTCACCCCTCCACTTT
CASSYVPAGQGDSPLHF
>TRBJ2-3|-|TRBV7-2|few
TGTGCCAGCAGCCAGGGCGCGGGGGCCCTCACAGATACGCAGTATTTT
CASSQGAGALTDTQYF
>TRBJ1-1|-|TRBV12-3/TRBV12-4|-
TGTGCCAGCAGTCCCCCGCGGAGGCAGTTGAACTTGGGCACTGAAGCTTTCTTT
CASSPPRRQLNLGTEAFF
>TRBJ1-1|TRBD1|TRBV27|-
TGTGCCAGCAGTCTCCGCAGGGGGTCGACCACTGAAGCTTTCTTT
CASSLRRGSTTEAFF
>TRBJ2-3|TRBD2|TRBV14|-
TGTGCCAGCAGCCCGCTAGCGGGACTCGCAGATACGCAGTATTTT
CASSPLAGLADTQYF
>TRBJ2-1|-|TRBV10-3|once
TGTGCCATCAGGGACGAGAGGGCTGTGTTCTTC
CAIRDERAVFF
>TRBJ2-1|-|TRBV6-2/TRBV6-3|few
TGTGCCAGCAGTCGGAGGGTTAACAATGAGCAGTTCTTC
CASSRRVNNEQFF